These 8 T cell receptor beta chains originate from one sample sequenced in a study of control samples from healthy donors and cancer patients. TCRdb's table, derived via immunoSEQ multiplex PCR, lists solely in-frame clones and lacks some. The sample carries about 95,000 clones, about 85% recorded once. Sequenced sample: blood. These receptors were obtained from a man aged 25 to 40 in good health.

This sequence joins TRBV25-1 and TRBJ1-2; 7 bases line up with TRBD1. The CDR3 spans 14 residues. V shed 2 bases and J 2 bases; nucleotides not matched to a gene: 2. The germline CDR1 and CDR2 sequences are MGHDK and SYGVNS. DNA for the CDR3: TGTGCCAGCAGTGAAACCAGGGGGAACTATGGCTACACCTTC. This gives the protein CASSETRGNYGYTF.

The CDR3 loop is CASSPWTGRENIQYF. The DNA of the CDR3 is TGTGCCAGCAGCCCTTGGACAGGGAGGGAAAACATTCAGTACTTC. The chain employs TRBV3-1 (or the pseudogene TRBV3-2) and TRBJ2-4; the D gene is possibly TRBD1 (8 bases). Germline loops: CDR1 LGHDT, CDR2 YNNKEL (reference sequence). V was clipped by 4 bases and J by 5 bases, with 15 bases between them. The CDR3 length is 15 residues.

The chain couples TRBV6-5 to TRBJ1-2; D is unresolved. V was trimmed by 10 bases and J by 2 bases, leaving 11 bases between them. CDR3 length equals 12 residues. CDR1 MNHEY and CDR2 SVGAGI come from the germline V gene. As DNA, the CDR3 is TGTGCCACCAAGGAGTCCAACTATGGCTACACCTTC. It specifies CATKESNYGYTF.

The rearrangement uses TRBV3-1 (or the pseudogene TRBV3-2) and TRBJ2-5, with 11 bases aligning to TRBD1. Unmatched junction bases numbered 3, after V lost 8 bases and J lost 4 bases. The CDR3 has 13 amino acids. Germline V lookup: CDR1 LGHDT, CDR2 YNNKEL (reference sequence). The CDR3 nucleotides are TGTGCCAGCCGGGACAGGGGGGGAGAGACCCAGTACTTC. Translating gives CASRDRGGETQYF.

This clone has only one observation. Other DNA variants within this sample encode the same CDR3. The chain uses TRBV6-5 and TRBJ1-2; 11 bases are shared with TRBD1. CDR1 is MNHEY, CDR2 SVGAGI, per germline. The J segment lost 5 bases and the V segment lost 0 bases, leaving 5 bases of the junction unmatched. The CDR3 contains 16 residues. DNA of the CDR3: TGTGCCAGCAGTTACTCTAGGACAGGGGGCGGATATGGCTACACCTTC. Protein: CASSYSRTGGGYGYTF.

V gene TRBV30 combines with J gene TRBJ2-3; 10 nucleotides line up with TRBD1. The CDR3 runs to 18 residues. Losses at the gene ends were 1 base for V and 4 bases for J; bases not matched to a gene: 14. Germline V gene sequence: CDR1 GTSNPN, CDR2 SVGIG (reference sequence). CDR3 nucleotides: TGTGCCTGGAGTGCCCAGAAAGGGACAGGGGAAGGCCCAGATACGCAGTATTTT. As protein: CAWSAQKGTGEGPDTQYF.

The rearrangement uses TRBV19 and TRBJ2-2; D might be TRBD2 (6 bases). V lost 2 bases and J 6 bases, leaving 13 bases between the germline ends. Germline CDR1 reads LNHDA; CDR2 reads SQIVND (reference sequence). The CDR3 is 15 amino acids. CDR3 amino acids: CASSIQAGRAGELFF. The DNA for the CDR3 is TGTGCCAGTAGTATACAAGCGGGTAGGGCCGGGGAGCTGTTTTTT.

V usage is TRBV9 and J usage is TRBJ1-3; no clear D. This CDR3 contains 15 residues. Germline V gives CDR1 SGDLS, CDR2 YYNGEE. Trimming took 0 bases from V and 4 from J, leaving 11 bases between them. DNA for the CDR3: TGTGCCAGCAGCGTAGCCCCGGTAACCGGAAACACCATATATTTT. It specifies CASSVAPVTGNTIYF.